Below, 15 T cell receptor beta chains from the same sample are listed, as sequenced in a study of blood T cells in healthy people across ages. Combining a sample-barcoded 5' primer with a J-beta primer mix, a second PCR ran for 7 to 11 cycles. TCRdb called the 5' RACE reads again in MiXCR, with one record for every CDR3 protein. The sample shows about a million distinct CDR3 sequences, roughly 51% of them seen only once. Sequenced: blood. All receptors come from a woman aged 55-75 years in good health.

The chain has TRBV9 and TRBJ2-3; 10 nucleotides match TRBD2. Germline V gene data show CDR1 as SGDLS and CDR2 as YYNGEE. The CDR3 covers 15 residues. J lost 5 bases, V lost 3 bases, and 6 bases had no gene match. Here the CDR3 reads CASSAPGLAIDTQYF. The CDR3 DNA sequence: TGTGCCAGCAGCGCTCCGGGACTAGCGATAGATACGCAGTATTTT.

Details on this clonotype: Compared with germline, one end of the junction differs, possibly owing to a read error. V and J are TRBV5-1 and TRBJ2-1; possible D gene TRBD2, 6 bases. The CDR3 loop spans 16 amino acids. Germline lookup yields CDR1 SGHRS and CDR2 YFSETQ. The CDR3 DNA is TGCGCCAGCAGCCCGACGGGACTCGTATCCTACAGTGAGCAGTTCTTC. Translating it yields CASSPTGLVSYSEQFF.

The V and J genes are TRBV7-9 and TRBJ2-5, with D hard to call. Judging by the DNA end, TRBJ2-7 fits better; the J call may be wrong. Germline loops: CDR1 SEHNR, CDR2 FQNEAQ (reference sequence). This CDR3 has 13 residues. The CDR3 region is CASSPLRSYEQYF. CDR3 coding DNA: TGTGCCAGCAGCCCTCTCCGCTCCTACGAGCAGTACTTC.

The rearrangement links TRBV29-1 to TRBJ2-7; 8 positions agree with TRBD1. The DNA end is a closer match to TRBJ2-5, so the J assignment may be wrong. The CDR3 sequence is 13 residues long. CDR1 and CDR2 (germline): SQVTM, ANQGSEA. CDR3 region: CSGLQGGQETQYF. Here the CDR3 DNA reads TGCAGCGGCCTACAGGGGGGCCAAGAGACCCAGTACTTC.

There are a few counts of this clonotype. This chain connects TRBV5-1 to TRBJ1-2; D is uncertain. The germline V gene encodes CDR1 SGHRS and CDR2 YFSETQ. Trimming took off 0 bases at V and 4 bases at J, with 10 bases between the two ends. The CDR3 loop spans 14 amino acids. The CDR3 DNA reads as TGCGCCAGCAGCTTGGCCCGGCCGGCCTATGGCTACACCTTC. It codes for CASSLARPAYGYTF.

The chain links TRBV4-1 to TRBJ2-5; 7 bases are a match to TRBD1. The CDR3 spans 16 residues. With 4 bases clipped from V and 3 bases from J, the junction kept 11 bases outside the gene matches. Germline CDR1 reads MGHRA; CDR2 reads YSYEKL. The CDR3 DNA follows: TGCGCCAGCAGCCCCCGACAGGGACCATATGAAGAGACCCAGTACTTC. It specifies CASSPRQGPYEETQYF.

V is TRBV29-1 and J is TRBJ1-2; D gene unclear. The CDR3 sequence is 13 residues long. Germline V gives CDR1 SQVTM, CDR2 ANQGSEA. Trimming took off 2 bases at V and 8 bases at J, with 15 bases between the two ends. CDR3 nucleotide sequence: TGCAGCGTTGAAACGAGAGTGTCCAGGGGCTACACCTTC. Translation: CSVETRVSRGYTF.

This clonotype was picked up one time. This rearrangement joins TRBV28 to TRBJ2-3; 10 bases line up with TRBD1. CDR1 and CDR2 from the germline V gene are MDHEN and SYDVKM. V lost 4 bases and J lost 2; bases outside the gene matches: 9. This CDR3 is 17 amino acids long. CDR3 loop: CASSSAPGTGDTDTQYF. Written as DNA, the CDR3 is TGTGCCAGCAGTTCGGCCCCCGGGACAGGGGACACAGATACGCAGTATTTT.

This clonotype was observed a few times. The genes are TRBV12-3 or TRBV12-4 and TRBJ1-2, with D unclear. CDR3 size: 11 residues. Trimming removed 3 bases from V and 10 bases from J, with 9 bases in between. The CDR3: CASSFEGVYTF. In nucleotides, the CDR3 is TGTGCCAGCAGTTTCGAAGGAGTCTACACCTTC.

The chain is built from TRBV6-5 and TRBJ2-3; 12 bases match TRBD2. This CDR3 is 17 amino acids long. The trim removed 5 bases at V and 6 bases at J, leaving 12 bases unmatched. The germline V gene encodes CDR1 MNHEY and CDR2 SVGAGI. The CDR3 nucleotides read TGTGCCAGCAGTCGATCGCGACTAGCGGGAGACACGGATACGCAGTATTTT. As protein: CASSRSRLAGDTDTQYF.

This clonotype was seen a few times. The chain uses TRBV7-3 and TRBJ2-4; 9 bases are shared with TRBD1. CDR1 and CDR2 (germline): SGHTA, FQGTGA. Losses at the gene ends were 6 bases for V and 4 bases for J; bases not matched to a gene: 10. The CDR3 loop spans 16 amino acids. The CDR3 reads CASSPGTGGLKNIQYF. The CDR3 coding sequence is TGTGCCAGCAGTCCCGGCACAGGGGGCCTAAAAAACATTCAGTACTTC.

This clonotype showed up just once. J is TRBJ2-5 and V is TRBV7-9; 11 positions match TRBD1. The germline CDR1 and CDR2 sequences are SEHNR and FQNEAQ (reference sequence). The CDR3 totals 15 residues. Unmatched junction bases numbered 8, after V lost 6 bases and J lost 5 bases. CDR3 sequence: CASRPGTGGTETQYF. The CDR3 DNA is TGTGCCAGCAGACCCGGGACAGGGGGTACTGAGACCCAGTACTTC.

The chain's CDR3 is CASSPSLSGSVNEQYF. CDR3 DNA: TGTGCCAGCTCACCAAGTCTTAGCGGGAGTGTAAACGAGCAGTACTTC. V usage is TRBV18 and J usage is TRBJ2-7, with 9 bases fitting TRBD2. With V trimmed by 2 bases and J by 5 bases, 10 bases remained unmatched. Germline values: CDR1 KGHSH, CDR2 LQKENI. This CDR3 is 16 amino acids long.

In its sample, this clonotype was seen a few times. The rearrangement joins TRBV18 to TRBJ1-4, with D perhaps matching TRBD1 (6 bases). Trimming removed 0 bases from V and 7 bases from J, with 12 bases in between. The CDR3 is made up of 15 amino acids. Germline V gives CDR1 KGHSH, CDR2 LQKENI. CDR3 coding DNA: TGTGCCAGCTCACCACCGGGACACGGTGGTGAAAAACTGTTTTTT. Translated: CASSPPGHGGEKLFF.

To note about this clonotype: A much more abundant neighbour one base away suggests this may be a read error. The chain combines TRBV25-1 with TRBJ2-7; D not resolved. The CDR3 is 13 amino acids. Germline CDR1 reads MGHDK; CDR2 reads SYGVNS. CDR3 sequence: CAGSEFGGYEQYF. The CDR3 DNA is TGTGCCGGCAGTGAATTTGGCGGCTACGAGCAGTACTTC.